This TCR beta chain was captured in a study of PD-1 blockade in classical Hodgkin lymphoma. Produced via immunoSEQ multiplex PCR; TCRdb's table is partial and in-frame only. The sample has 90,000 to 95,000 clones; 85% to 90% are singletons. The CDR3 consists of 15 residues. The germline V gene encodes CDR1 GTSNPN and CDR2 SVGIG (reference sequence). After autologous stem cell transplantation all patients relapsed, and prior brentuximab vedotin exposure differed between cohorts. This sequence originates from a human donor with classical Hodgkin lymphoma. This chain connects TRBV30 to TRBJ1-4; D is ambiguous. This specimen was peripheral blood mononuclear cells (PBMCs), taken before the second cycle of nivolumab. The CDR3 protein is CASDPPVAVNEKLFF. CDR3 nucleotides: TGTGCATCAGACCCCCCCGTCGCCGTTAATGAAAAACTGTTTTTT.